This T cell receptor beta chain was captured in a study of T-cell reconstitution after alpha-beta-depleted transplantation in children (dated by TCRdb to 2016 to 2017). The study in broad terms: Using TCR repertoire profiling, the study followed T-cell immune reconstitution in a quantitative way in children after TCRalphabeta/CD19-depleted allogeneic hematopoietic cell transplantation.

The library was obtained by PCR. Instrument used: Illumina HiSeq 2500. To normalize quantification of the TCRbeta repertoire, the TCR libraries were built with molecular barcoding that relied on unique molecular identifiers. The raw public reads went through TCRdb reprocessing: fastp at Q25, MiXCR clone calling, in-frame beta chains kept. Rows with a matching CDR3 protein are joined into one entry that keeps the most common DNA and genes. This sample has around 250,000 distinct CDR3 sequences in its table, and 9.9% of those were observed once. Of the sample, about 9.4% is held by the ten largest clones. Spanning cysteine to phenylalanine, the CDR3 consists of 14 amino acids. Solely the CDR3 DNA is kept, with 42 bases framed from the first base. V is clipped by 3 bases and J by 8 bases, and the sequence between their germline boundaries is 17 bases long. CDR1 SQVTM and CDR2 ANQGSEA are derived from the germline V gene.

In the case of this clonotype: Which antigen it targets is not known. No much larger clone is present one base from it, and per-base qualities are unavailable.

This sample comprised PBMCs from the stem cell graft donor, obtained from the stem cell graft. The rearrangement joined TRBV29-1 to TRBJ1-3; the best D guess is TRBD1, with 5 bases matching. The source of this sequence is a human donor who donated a stem cell graft to a child with SCID. The sequence in DNA is TGCAGCGTTGAGCCGAGGCGGGGACGGGACACCATATATTTT. Translated, it reads CSVEPRRGRDTIYF. With all but the CDR3 taken from the reference TRBV29-1 and TRBJ1-3 genes, the full variable domain is: SAVISQKPSRDICQRGTSLTIQCQVDSQVTMMFWYRQQPGQSLTLIATANQGSEATYESGFVIDKFPISRPNLTFSTLTVSNMSPEDSSIYLCSVEPRRGRDTIYFGEGSWLTVV.